This T cell receptor beta chain was captured in a study of cytomegalovirus exposure and HLA in healthy donors. The PCR had 60 Vbeta and 13 Jbeta primers. The protocol was immunoSEQ multiplex PCR, while the TCRdb copy is restricted to in-frame clones and leaves out a portion. The data hold about 140,000 clones, with just under 85% observed a single time. The CDR3 contains 16 residues. V lost 3 bases and J lost 8, with 23 bases in between. Germline V gives CDR1 GTSNPN, CDR2 SVGIG (reference sequence). This sequence originates from a man aged 25 to 40 in good health and CMV-seropositive. The V gene is TRBV30, the J gene TRBJ2-1; weak D call: TRBD1 (5 bases). The material sequenced was PBMCs. The chain's CDR3 is CAWRPQGPVWFDEQFF. CDR3 sequence (DNA): TGTGCCTGGAGACCTCAGGGCCCGGTTTGGTTCGATGAGCAGTTCTTC.